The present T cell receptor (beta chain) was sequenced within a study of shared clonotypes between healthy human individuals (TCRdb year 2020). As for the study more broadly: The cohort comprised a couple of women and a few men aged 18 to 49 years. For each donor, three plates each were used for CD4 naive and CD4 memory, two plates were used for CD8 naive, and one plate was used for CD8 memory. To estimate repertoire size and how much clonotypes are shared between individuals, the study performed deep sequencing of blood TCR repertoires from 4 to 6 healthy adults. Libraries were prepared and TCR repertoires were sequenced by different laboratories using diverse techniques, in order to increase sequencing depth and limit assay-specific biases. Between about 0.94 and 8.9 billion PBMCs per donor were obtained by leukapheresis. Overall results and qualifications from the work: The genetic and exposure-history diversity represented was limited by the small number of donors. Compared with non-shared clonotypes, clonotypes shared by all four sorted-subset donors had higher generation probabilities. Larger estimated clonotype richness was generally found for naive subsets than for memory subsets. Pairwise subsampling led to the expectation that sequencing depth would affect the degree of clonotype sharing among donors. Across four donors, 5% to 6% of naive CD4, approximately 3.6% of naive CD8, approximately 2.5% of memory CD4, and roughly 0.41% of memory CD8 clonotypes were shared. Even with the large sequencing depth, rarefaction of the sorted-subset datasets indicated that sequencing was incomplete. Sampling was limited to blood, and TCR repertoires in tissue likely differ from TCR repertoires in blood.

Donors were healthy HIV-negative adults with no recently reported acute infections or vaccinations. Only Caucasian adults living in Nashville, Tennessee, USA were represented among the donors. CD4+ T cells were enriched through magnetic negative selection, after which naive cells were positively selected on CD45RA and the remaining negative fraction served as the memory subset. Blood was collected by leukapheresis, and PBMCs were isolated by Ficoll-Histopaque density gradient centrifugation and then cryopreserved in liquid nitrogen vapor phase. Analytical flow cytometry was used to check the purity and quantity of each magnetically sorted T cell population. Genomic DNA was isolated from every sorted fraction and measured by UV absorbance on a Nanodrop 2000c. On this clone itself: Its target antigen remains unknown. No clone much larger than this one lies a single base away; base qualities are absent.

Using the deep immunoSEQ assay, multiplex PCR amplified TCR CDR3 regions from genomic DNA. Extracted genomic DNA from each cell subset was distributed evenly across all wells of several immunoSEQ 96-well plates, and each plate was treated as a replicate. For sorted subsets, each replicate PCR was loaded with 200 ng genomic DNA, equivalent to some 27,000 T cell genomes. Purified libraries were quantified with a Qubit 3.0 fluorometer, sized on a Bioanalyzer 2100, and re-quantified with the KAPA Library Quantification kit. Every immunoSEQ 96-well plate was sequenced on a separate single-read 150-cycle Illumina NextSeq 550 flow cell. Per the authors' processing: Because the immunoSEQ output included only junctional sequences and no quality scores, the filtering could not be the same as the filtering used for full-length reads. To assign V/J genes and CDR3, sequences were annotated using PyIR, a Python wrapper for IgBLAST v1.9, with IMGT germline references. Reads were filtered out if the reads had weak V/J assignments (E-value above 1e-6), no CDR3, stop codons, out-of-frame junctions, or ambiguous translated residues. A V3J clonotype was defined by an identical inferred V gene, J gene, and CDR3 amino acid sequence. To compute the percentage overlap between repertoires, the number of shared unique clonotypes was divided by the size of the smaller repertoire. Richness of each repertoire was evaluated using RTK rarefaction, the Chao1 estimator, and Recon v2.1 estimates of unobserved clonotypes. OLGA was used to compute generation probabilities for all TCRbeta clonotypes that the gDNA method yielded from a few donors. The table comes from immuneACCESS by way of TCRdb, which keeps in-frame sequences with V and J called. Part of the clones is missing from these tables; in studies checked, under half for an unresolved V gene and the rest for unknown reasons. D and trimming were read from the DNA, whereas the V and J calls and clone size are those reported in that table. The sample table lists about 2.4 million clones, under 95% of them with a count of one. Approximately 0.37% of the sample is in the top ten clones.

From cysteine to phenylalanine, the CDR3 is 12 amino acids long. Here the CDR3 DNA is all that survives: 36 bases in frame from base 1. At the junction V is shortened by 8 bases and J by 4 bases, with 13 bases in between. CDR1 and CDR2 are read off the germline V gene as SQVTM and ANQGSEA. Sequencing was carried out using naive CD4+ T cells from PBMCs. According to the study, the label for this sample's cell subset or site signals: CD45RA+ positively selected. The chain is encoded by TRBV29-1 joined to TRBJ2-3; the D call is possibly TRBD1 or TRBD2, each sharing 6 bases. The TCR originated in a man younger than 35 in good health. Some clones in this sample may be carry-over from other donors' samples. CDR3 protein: CSKVGGSDTQYF. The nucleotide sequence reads TGCAGCAAGGTCGGGGGCTCAGATACGCAGTATTTT.